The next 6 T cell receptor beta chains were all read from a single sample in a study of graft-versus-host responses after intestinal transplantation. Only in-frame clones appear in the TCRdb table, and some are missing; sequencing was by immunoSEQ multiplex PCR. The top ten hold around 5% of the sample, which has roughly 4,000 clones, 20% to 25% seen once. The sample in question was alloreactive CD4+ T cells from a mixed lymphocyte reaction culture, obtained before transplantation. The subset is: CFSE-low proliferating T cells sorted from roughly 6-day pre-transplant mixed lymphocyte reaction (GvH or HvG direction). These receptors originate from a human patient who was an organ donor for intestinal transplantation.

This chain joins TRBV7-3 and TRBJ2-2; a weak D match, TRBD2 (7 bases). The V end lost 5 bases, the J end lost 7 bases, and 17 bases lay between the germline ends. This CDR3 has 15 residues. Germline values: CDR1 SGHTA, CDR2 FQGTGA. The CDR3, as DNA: TGTGCCAGCAGCCTAAATCGGGGGGCAATCGGGGAGCTGTTTTTT. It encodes CASSLNRGAIGELFF.

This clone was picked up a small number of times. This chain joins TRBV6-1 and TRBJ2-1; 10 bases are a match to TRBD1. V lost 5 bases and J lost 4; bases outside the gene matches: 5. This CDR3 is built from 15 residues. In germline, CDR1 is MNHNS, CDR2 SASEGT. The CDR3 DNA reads TGTGCCAGCAGTTGGGGACAGGGGTCTTACAATGAGCAGTTCTTC. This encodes CASSWGQGSYNEQFF.

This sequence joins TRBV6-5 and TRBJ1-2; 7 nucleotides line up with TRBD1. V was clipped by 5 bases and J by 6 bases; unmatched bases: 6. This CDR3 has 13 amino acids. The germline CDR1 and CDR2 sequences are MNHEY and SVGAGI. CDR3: CASSEGAWHGYTF. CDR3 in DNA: TGTGCCAGCAGTGAGGGGGCTTGGCATGGCTACACCTTC.

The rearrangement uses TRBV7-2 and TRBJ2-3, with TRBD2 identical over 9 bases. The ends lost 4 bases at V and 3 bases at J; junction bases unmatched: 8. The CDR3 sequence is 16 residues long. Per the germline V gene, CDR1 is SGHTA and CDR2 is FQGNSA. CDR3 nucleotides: TGTGCCAGCAGCTCGCGGGGCGGGGGGGCTACAGATACGCAGTATTTT. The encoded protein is CASSSRGGGATDTQYF.

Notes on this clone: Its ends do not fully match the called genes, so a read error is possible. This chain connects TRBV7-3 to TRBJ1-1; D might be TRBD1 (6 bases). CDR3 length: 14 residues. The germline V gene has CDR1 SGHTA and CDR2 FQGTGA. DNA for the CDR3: TGCGCCAGCACCCGACAGGACCCGTACACTGAAGCTTTCTTT. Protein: CASTRQDPYTEAFF.

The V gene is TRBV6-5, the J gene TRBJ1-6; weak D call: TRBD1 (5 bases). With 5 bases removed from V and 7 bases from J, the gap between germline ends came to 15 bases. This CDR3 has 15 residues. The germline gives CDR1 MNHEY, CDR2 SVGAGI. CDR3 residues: CASSGLWQGNSPLHF. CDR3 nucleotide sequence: TGTGCCAGCAGTGGTTTGTGGCAGGGAAATTCACCCCTCCACTTT.